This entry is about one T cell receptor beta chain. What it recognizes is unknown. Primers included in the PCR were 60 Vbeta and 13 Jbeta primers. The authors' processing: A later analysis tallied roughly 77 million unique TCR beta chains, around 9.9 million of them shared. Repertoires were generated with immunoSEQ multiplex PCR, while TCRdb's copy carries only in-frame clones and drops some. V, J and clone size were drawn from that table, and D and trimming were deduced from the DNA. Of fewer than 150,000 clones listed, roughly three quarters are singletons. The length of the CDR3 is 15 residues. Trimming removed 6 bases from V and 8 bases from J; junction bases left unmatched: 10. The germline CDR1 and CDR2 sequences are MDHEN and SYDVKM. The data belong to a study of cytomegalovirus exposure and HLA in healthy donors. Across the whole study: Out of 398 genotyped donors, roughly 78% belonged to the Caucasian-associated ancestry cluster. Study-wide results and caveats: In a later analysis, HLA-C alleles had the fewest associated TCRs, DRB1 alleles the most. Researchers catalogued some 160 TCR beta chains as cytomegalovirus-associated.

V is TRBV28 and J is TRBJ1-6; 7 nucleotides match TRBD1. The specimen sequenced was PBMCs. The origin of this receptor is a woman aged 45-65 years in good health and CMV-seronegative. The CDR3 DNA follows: TGTGCCAGCAGCCCTGGGACAGATGTATATTCACCCCTCCACTTT. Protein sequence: CASSPGTDVYSPLHF.